This T cell receptor beta chain was captured in a study of T cell responses to AZD1222 COVID-19 vaccine. Study-wide results and limits: Just a handful of people given AZD1222 tested seropositive at baseline. Reports indicate that nearly half of spike-specific TCRs are directed at unmutated variant regions. The repertoires were collected only after the peak T cell response. Donors in the cohort were predominantly white British and more often female, and clonal diversity was possibly underestimated.

As for this clone: The antigen remains undetermined.

Some clones are missing from TCRdb's copy, which holds only in-frame ones; the method was immunoSEQ multiplex PCR. Of about 150,000 clones in the sample, 90% to 95% were seen once. With 4 bases clipped from V and 5 bases from J, the junction kept 2 bases outside the gene matches. The CDR3 has 12 residues. Germline V gene data show CDR1 as SGHRS and CDR2 as YFSETQ. The starting material was peripheral blood, obtained on day 0 of AZD1222 vaccination. The V call is TRBV5-1, the J call TRBJ1-2; 7 nucleotides align to TRBD1. The origin of this receptor is an adult in good health. The CDR3 DNA follows: TGCGCCAGCAGCCCGGGACAGTATGGCTACACCTTC. This translates into CASSPGQYGYTF.